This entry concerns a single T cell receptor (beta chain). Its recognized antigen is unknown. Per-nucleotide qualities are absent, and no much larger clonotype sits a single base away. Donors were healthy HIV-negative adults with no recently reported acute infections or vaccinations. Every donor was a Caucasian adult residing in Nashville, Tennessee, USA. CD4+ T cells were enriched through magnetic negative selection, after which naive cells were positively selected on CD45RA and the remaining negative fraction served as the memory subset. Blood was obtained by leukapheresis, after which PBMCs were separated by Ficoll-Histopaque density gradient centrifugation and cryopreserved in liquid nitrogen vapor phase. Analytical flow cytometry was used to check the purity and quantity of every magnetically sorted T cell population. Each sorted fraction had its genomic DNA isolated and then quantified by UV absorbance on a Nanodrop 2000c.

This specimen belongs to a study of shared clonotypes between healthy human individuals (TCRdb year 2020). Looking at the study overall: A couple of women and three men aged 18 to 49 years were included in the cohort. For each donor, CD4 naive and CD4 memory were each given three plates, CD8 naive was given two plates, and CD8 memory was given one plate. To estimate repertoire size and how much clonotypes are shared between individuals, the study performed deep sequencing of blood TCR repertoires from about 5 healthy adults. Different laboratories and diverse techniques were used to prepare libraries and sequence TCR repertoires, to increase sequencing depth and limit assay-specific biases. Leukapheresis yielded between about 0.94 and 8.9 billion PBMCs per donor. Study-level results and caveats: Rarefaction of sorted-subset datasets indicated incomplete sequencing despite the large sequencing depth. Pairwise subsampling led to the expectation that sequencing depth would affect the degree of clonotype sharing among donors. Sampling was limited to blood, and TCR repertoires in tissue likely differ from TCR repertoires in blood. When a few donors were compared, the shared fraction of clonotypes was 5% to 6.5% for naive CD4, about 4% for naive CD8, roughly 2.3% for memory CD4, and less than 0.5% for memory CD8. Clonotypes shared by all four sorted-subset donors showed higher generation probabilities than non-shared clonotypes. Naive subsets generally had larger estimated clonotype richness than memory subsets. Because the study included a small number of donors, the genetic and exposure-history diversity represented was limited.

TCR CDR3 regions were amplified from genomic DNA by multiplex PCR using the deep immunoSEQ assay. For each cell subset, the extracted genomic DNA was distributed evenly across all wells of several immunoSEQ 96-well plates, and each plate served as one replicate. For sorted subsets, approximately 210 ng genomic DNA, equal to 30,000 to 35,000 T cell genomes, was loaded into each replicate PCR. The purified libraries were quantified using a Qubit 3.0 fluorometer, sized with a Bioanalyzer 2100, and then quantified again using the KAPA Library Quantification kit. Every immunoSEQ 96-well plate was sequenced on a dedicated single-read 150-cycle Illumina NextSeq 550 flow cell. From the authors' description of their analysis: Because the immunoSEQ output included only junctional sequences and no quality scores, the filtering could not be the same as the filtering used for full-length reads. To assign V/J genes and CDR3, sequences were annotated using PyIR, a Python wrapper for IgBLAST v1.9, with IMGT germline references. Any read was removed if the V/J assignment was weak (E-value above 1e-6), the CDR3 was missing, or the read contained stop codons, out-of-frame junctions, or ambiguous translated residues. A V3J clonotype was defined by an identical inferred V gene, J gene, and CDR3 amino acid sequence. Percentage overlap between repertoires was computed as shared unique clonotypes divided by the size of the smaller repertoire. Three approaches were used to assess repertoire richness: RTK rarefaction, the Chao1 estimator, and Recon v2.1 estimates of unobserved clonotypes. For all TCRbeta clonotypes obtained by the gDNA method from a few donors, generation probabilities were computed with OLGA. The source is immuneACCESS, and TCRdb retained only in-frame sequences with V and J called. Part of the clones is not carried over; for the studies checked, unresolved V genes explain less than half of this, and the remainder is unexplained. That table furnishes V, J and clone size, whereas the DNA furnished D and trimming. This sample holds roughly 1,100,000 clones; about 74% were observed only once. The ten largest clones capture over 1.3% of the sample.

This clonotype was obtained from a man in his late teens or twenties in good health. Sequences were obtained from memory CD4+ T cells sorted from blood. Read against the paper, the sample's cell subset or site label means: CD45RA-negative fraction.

The DNA sequence is as follows: TGCAGCGTCGCGGTATCTCAAGAGACCCAGTACTTC. Translation gives CSVAVSQETQYF. The sequence is built from TRBV29-1 and TRBJ2-5; the D gene cannot be named for sure. V loses 6 bases, J loses 2 bases, and the germline ends lie 10 bases apart. The germline V gene yields SQVTM for CDR1 and ANQGSEA for CDR2. Its CDR3 holds 12 amino acids, cysteine through phenylalanine. Only the CDR3 region is kept as DNA, spanning 36 bases read in frame from base 1.